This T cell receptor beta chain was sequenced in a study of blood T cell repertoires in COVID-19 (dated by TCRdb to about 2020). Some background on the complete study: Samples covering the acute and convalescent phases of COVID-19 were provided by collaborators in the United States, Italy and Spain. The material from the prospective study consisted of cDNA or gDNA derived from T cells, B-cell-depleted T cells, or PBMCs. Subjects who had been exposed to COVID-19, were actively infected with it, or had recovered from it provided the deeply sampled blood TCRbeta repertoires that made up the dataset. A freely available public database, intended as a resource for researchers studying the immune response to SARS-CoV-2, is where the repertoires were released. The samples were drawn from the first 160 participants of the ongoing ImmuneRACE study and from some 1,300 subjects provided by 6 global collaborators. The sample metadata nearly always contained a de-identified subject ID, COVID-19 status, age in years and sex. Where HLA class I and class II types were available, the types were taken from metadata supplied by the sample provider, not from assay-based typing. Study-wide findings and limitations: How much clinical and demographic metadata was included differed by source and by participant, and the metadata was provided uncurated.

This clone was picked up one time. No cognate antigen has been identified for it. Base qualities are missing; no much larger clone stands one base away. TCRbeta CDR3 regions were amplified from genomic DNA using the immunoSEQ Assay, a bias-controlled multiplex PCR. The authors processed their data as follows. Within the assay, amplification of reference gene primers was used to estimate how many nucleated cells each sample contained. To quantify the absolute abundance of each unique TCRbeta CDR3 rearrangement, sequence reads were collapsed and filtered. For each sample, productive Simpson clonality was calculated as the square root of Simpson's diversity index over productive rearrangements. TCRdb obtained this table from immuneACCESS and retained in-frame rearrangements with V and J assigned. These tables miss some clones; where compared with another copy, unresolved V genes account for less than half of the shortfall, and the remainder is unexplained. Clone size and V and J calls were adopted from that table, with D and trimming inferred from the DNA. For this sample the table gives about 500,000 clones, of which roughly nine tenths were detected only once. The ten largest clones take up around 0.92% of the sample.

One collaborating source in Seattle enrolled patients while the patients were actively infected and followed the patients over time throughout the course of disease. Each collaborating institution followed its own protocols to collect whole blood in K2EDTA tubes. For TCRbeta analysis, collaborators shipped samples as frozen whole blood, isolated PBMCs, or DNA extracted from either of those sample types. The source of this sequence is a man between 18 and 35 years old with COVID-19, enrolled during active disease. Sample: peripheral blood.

The sequenced DNA: TGCGCCAGCAGCCATGCGGGAGTTCCTAGCACAGATACGCAGTATTTT. Translation gives CASSHAGVPSTDTQYF. Here the chain combines TRBV4-1 and TRBJ2-3, and TRBD2 matches 7 of the central bases. The germline V gene provides CDR1 MGHRA and CDR2 YSYEKL. The CDR3, cysteine through phenylalanine, is 16 amino acids long. Just CDR3 DNA is preserved here, 48 bases in frame from base 1. V is pruned by 3 bases and J by 0 bases, leaving 6 bases of the junction without a gene match.